This TCR beta chain was found in a study of CD4 and CD8 cells across lung adenocarcinoma regions. TCRdb used MiXCR to reprocess the PCR reads, holding one entry per CDR3 protein. The sample has about 25,000 distinct CDR3 sequences, roughly half seen once. Germline CDR1 is SGHTA and CDR2 is FQGNSA. The CDR3 spans 18 residues. Trimming took 5 bases from V and 5 from J, leaving 24 bases between them. This clonotype was observed many times. The source is a male donor with lung adenocarcinoma. The CD4 and CD8 labels of this study may be unreliable. The source material was CD8+ T cells from the center of a lung tumor. The rearrangement joins TRBV7-2 to TRBJ2-2; D unresolved. The chain's CDR3 is CASSPPPGAGVKTGELFF. For the CDR3, the DNA is TGTGCCAGCAGCCCTCCCCCGGGCGCAGGAGTGAAAACCGGGGAGCTGTTTTTT.